This T cell receptor (beta chain) was recovered during a study of radiation and T cells in renal cell carcinoma. Study as a whole: Nephrectomy followed 15 Gy stereotactic body radiation by 4 weeks.

Whole-study findings and limits: In blood, top tumor clones expanded by 2 weeks, shrinking by 4.

The table came from immunoSEQ multiplex PCR; TCRdb's copy has only in-frame clones and leaves some out. The table has 100,000 to 150,000 clones, around 81% seen once. The germline V gene has CDR1 SGDLS and CDR2 YYNGEE. This CDR3 contains 15 residues. V was clipped by 7 bases and J by 9 bases; unmatched bases: 12. Time point of the sample: blood 2 weeks post-SBRT. The treatment was: 15 Gy SBRT to primary tumor, nephrectomy 4 weeks later. Radiation-treated patients gave blood at baseline, week 2 and week 4. As for this clone: Its antigen is not known.

The source is a man aged 45-65 years with renal cell carcinoma. The sequencing here drew on blood, taken from a patient whose treatment included radiotherapy and nephrectomy. V is TRBV9 and J is TRBJ2-1; 11 nucleotides align to TRBD2. The CDR3 loop is CASHKVSGGAAEQFF. In nucleotides, the CDR3 is TGTGCCAGCCACAAGGTTAGCGGGGGGGCCGCTGAGCAGTTCTTC.